These 25 T cell receptor beta chains came from one sample sequenced in a study of shared clonotypes between healthy human individuals. Libraries were prepared by immunoSEQ multiplex PCR; TCRdb keeps only in-frame clonotypes and omits some of them. The table shows around 2.5 million clones, with under 95% occurring only once. The specimen sequenced was naive CD4+ T cells from PBMCs. Regarding subset: CD45RA+ positively selected. The source is a man younger than 35 in good health. Some clones in this sample may be carry-over from other donors' samples.

V gene TRBV29-1 combines with J gene TRBJ2-1; the D gene is possibly TRBD2 (5 bases). CDR1 is SQVTM, CDR2 ANQGSEA, per germline. V was clipped by 1 base and J by 0 bases, with 13 bases between them. CDR3 length: 16 residues. The CDR3 sequence is CSVEAHPGSSYNEQFF. The CDR3 nucleotides are TGCAGCGTTGAAGCCCATCCGGGATCCTCCTACAATGAGCAGTTCTTC.

This clone showed up just once. The chain combines TRBV4-1 with TRBJ1-3, with D perhaps TRBD1 (6 bases). Germline V gives CDR1 MGHRA, CDR2 YSYEKL. This CDR3 is 18 amino acids long. V was clipped by 0 bases and J by 0 bases, with 15 bases between them. CDR3 sequence reads: CASSQDKGDRVSGNTIYF. The CDR3 DNA follows: TGCGCCAGCAGCCAAGATAAGGGGGATCGGGTCTCTGGAAACACCATATATTTT.

This chain uses TRBV7-3 with TRBJ2-7; 14 nucleotides agree with TRBD2. The length of the CDR3 is 16 residues. Trimming removed 4 bases from V and 6 bases from J; junction bases left unmatched: 8. Germline-derived CDR1 and CDR2 are SGHTA and FQGTGA. The CDR3: CASSSRTSGRPVEQYF. The CDR3 nucleotides are TGTGCCAGCAGCTCGAGGACTAGCGGGAGGCCCGTCGAGCAGTACTTC.

This sequence joins TRBV29-1 and TRBJ1-1; no definite D call. The V end was cut by 0 bases, the J end by 4 bases, with 9 bases between. The CDR3 has 13 residues. Germline values: CDR1 SQVTM, CDR2 ANQGSEA. The CDR3 is CSVEDPRLTEAFF. In DNA, the CDR3 is TGCAGCGTTGAAGACCCCAGGCTCACTGAAGCTTTCTTT. The whole variable domain, filled in from reference TRBV29-1 and TRBJ1-1, reads SAVISQKPSRDICQRGTSLTIQCQVDSQVTMMFWYRQQPGQSLTLIATANQGSEATYESGFVIDKFPISRPNLTFSTLTVSNMSPEDSSIYLCSVEDPRLTEAFFGQGTRLTVV.

The CDR3 coding sequence is TGCGCCAGCAGCCAAGGGGGGAGAGCTAGCACAGATACGCAGTATTTT. It codes for CASSQGGRASTDTQYF. The chain employs TRBV4-1 and TRBJ2-3; perhaps D is TRBD1 or TRBD2 (5 bases each). Trimming cost V 1 base and J 0 bases, with 11 bases left between them. Germline-derived CDR1 and CDR2 are MGHRA and YSYEKL. The CDR3 loop spans 16 amino acids.

The chain links TRBV7-9 to TRBJ2-7; 7 bases agree with TRBD1. V trimming: 2 bases; J trimming: 5 bases; junction bases outside the gene matches: 3. CDR1 and CDR2 (germline): SEHNR, FQNEAQ (reference sequence). The CDR3 runs 13 residues. CDR3 nucleotides: TGTGCCAGCAGCTTATTTCAGGGGGACGAGCAGTACTTC. Amino acids: CASSLFQGDEQYF.

The chain combines TRBV6-6 with TRBJ2-7, with D perhaps TRBD2 (6 bases). This CDR3 region has 15 residues. Germline V lookup: CDR1 MNHNY, CDR2 SVGAGI (reference sequence). V shed 0 bases and J shed 3 bases, with 12 bases lying between them. For the CDR3, the DNA is TGTGCCAGCAGTTACTCGTCGGGGGTCGACTACGAGCAGTACTTC. It codes for CASSYSSGVDYEQYF.

This sequence joins TRBV29-1 and TRBJ1-2, with D possibly being TRBD1 (5 bases). CDR1 and CDR2 from the germline V gene are SQVTM and ANQGSEA. The CDR3 sequence is 14 residues long. V was cut by 7 bases and J by 1 base, with 16 bases left in between. The CDR3 loop reads CSAYIQGFNYGYTF. The DNA of the CDR3 is TGCAGCGCCTATATCCAGGGATTTAACTATGGCTACACCTTC.

The chain has TRBV28 and TRBJ1-1; TRBD1 might be the D (5 bases). V lost 0 bases, J lost 0 bases, and 14 bases lay in between. This CDR3 has 17 residues. Per the germline V gene, CDR1 is MDHEN and CDR2 is SYDVKM. The CDR3: CASSLWGDDVMNTEAFF. DNA for the CDR3: TGTGCCAGCAGTTTATGGGGGGATGATGTCATGAACACTGAAGCTTTCTTT. The entire variable domain, with the rest obtained from reference TRBV28 and TRBJ1-1, is as follows: DVKVTQSSRYLVKRTGEKVFLECVQDMDHENMFWYRQDPGLGLRLIYFSYDVKMKEKGDIPEGYSVSREKKERFSLILESASTNQTSMYLCASSLWGDDVMNTEAFFGQGTRLTVV.

With regard to this clone: The identical CDR3 is also encoded by other nucleotide sequences in the sample. V gene TRBV5-6 combines with J gene TRBJ2-1; 7 bases line up with TRBD2. Trimming took 0 bases from V and 0 from J; bases not matched to a gene: 0. The CDR3 sequence is 15 residues long. The V gene's germline CDR1 is SGHDT and CDR2 YYEEEE. The CDR3 coding sequence is TGTGCCAGCAGCTTGGCTAGCGGCTCCTACAATGAGCAGTTCTTC. This gives the protein CASSLASGSYNEQFF.

This chain joins TRBV28 and TRBJ2-2, with 12 bases identical to TRBD2. After removal of 5 bases from V and 4 bases from J, the junction contained 8 bases not matched to a gene. Germline V CDR1 and CDR2: MDHEN, SYDVKM. There are 17 residues in the CDR3. Written as DNA, the CDR3 is TGTGCCAGCAGTCCTTATCTAGCGGGAGGGAGCACCGGGGAGCTGTTTTTT. Residues: CASSPYLAGGSTGELFF.

With regard to this clone: This same CDR3 is encoded by further DNA sequences in the sample. V is TRBV5-1 and J is TRBJ2-2; D is uncertain. With 0 bases removed from V and 3 bases from J, the gap between germline ends came to 3 bases. The CDR3 extends over 13 amino acids. CDR1 and CDR2 (germline): SGHRS, YFSETQ. The CDR3 sequence is CASSLDHTGELFF. The CDR3 nucleotides read TGCGCCAGCAGCTTGGATCACACCGGGGAGCTGTTTTTT.

The chain employs TRBV19 and TRBJ2-3; 7 nucleotides match TRBD1. The germline CDR1 and CDR2 sequences are LNHDA and SQIVND (reference sequence). V lost 7 bases to trimming and J lost 3 bases; unmatched junction nucleotides: 10. The CDR3 extends over 15 amino acids. CDR3 loop: CASKQQGPATDTQYF. DNA for the CDR3: TGTGCCAGTAAACAACAGGGGCCTGCAACAGATACGCAGTATTTT.

Points on this clone: The sample holds other DNA sequences that translate to the same CDR3. The rearrangement joins TRBV11-3 to TRBJ2-7; 8 nucleotides agree with TRBD2. CDR1 is SGHNT, CDR2 YENEEA, per germline. V lost 3 bases and J lost 5; bases outside the gene matches: 0. The CDR3 covers 12 residues. In DNA form, the CDR3 reads TGTGCCAGCAGCTTCGGGAGGGACGAGCAGTACTTC. Translated, it gives CASSFGRDEQYF.

Turning to this clone: In the same sample, other DNA sequences code for this CDR3. The chain combines TRBV6-5 with TRBJ2-3; 7 bases are shared with TRBD1. J lost 3 bases, V lost 6 bases, and 3 bases had no gene match. Germline loops: CDR1 MNHEY, CDR2 SVGAGI. The CDR3 totals 13 residues. The CDR3 is CASRRQGTDTQYF. The CDR3 DNA sequence: TGTGCCAGCAGGAGACAGGGAACAGATACGCAGTATTTT.

V is TRBV5-6 and J is TRBJ2-1, with 8 bases matching TRBD1. Germline lookup yields CDR1 SGHDT and CDR2 YYEEEE. This CDR3 comprises 12 residues. The V and J ends lost 3 bases and 8 bases, in that order; junction bases with no gene match: 1. CDR3 in DNA: TGTGCCAGCAGCTCGACAGGGGATGAGCAGTTCTTC. It is translated as CASSSTGDEQFF.

V usage is TRBV6-5 and J usage is TRBJ1-2, with unresolved D. Germline CDR1 and CDR2: MNHEY and SVGAGI. The CDR3 runs to 14 residues. Trimming cost V 0 bases and J 0 bases, with 5 bases left between them. This CDR3 is CASSYSGTNYGYTF. The CDR3 nucleotides are TGTGCCAGCAGTTACTCAGGGACTAACTATGGCTACACCTTC.

The DNA of the CDR3 is TGTGCCAGCAGCTTAGGAGTGGGGCAGTTCTTC. Translated, it gives CASSLGVGQFF. The chain carries TRBV7-2 and TRBJ2-1; D gene ambiguous. Trimming shortened V by 1 base and J by 12 bases, and 7 bases separated the two germline ends. This CDR3 contains 11 residues. Germline lookup yields CDR1 SGHTA and CDR2 FQGNSA.

Remarks on this clone: Other DNA sequences in this specimen translate into the identical CDR3. This chain connects TRBV28 to TRBJ1-5; perhaps TRBD1 as D (6 bases). Germline values: CDR1 MDHEN, CDR2 SYDVKM. V gave up 6 bases and J gave up 5 bases, with 17 bases separating them. This CDR3 is 15 amino acids long. In DNA, the CDR3 is TGTGCCAGCAGCCCGGCCCAGGGGAGGGATCAGCCCCAGCATTTT. This sequence encodes CASSPAQGRDQPQHF. Drawing the rest from reference TRBV28 and TRBJ1-5, the complete variable domain is DVKVTQSSRYLVKRTGEKVFLECVQDMDHENMFWYRQDPGLGLRLIYFSYDVKMKEKGDIPEGYSVSREKKERFSLILESASTNQTSMYLCASSPAQGRDQPQHFGDGTRLSIL.

The rearrangement uses TRBV27 and TRBJ1-2; D is uncertain. The CDR3 has 15 residues. CDR1 MNHEY and CDR2 SMNVEV come from the germline V gene (reference sequence). Between the trimmed V and J ends, which lost 5 bases and 7 bases, there was a span of 20 bases. The CDR3 DNA sequence: TGTGCCAGCAGTGCCCGACCGTCTACCTGGGGTGGCTACACCTTC. Residues: CASSARPSTWGGYTF.

A note on this clone: Other DNA variants within this sample encode the same CDR3. V is TRBV5-1 and J is TRBJ2-1, with 7 bases fitting TRBD2. The CDR3 length is 15 residues. Germline loops: CDR1 SGHRS, CDR2 YFSETQ. Losses at the gene ends were 4 bases for V and 4 bases for J; bases not matched to a gene: 8. CDR3 bases: TGCGCCAGCAGCCTCGGGGCTAGCGGTTACAATGAGCAGTTCTTC. Encoded protein: CASSLGASGYNEQFF.

The chain employs TRBV10-3 and TRBJ2-3; TRBD2 is a possible D gene (5 bases). V lost 5 bases to trimming and J lost 6 bases, with 9 bases between them. The V gene's germline CDR1 is ENHRY and CDR2 SYGVKD. This CDR3 has 12 residues. CDR3 in DNA: TGTGCCATCAGTCCGAGGGAGGATACGCAGTATTTT. It encodes CAISPREDTQYF.

This chain joins TRBV2 and TRBJ2-3; either TRBD1 or TRBD2 may supply D (5 bases each). V was shortened by 3 bases and J by 8 bases, with 15 bases between the two germline ends. The CDR3 has 14 amino acids. Germline V lookup: CDR1 SNHLY, CDR2 FYNNEI. CDR3 coding DNA: TGTGCCAGCAGTGACCGGGGCCTCGTAGGTACGCAGTATTTT. Its protein product is CASSDRGLVGTQYF.

This chain connects TRBV5-8 to TRBJ1-5, with unresolved D. The V end lost 4 bases, the J end lost 0 bases, and 14 bases lay between the germline ends. This CDR3 is 16 amino acids long. The germline CDR1 and CDR2 sequences are SGHTS and YDEGEE. This CDR3 is CASSRRTAYSNQPQHF. CDR3 sequence (DNA): TGTGCCAGCAGCCGAAGGACTGCGTATAGCAATCAGCCCCAGCATTTT.

CDR3 protein: CASSLDGGGTYEQYF. CDR3 coding DNA: TGTGCCAGCAGCTTAGACGGCGGGGGGACCTACGAGCAGTACTTC. This chain uses TRBV5-4 with TRBJ2-7, with 8 bases identical to TRBD2. The CDR3 runs to 15 residues. V shed 2 bases and J 2 bases; nucleotides not matched to a gene: 6. The germline CDR1 and CDR2 sequences are SGHNT and YYREEE (reference sequence). Filled out from reference TRBV5-4 and TRBJ2-7, the complete variable domain reads ETGVTQSPTHLIKTRGQQVTLRCSSQSGHNTVSWYQQALGQGPQFIFQYYREEENGRGNFPPRFSGLQFPNYSSELNVNALELDDSALYLCASSLDGGGTYEQYFGPGTRLTVT.